Listed here are 20 T cell receptor beta chains from one sample, sequenced in a study of CD8 T cells in ankylosing spondylitis. TCRdb re-called the 5' RACE reads through MiXCR, storing one row per CDR3 protein. The sample has a few hundred thousand distinct CDR3 sequences; more than 9% are singletons. Sequenced input: blood, either unsorted or a sorted T cell fraction (not recorded which). The receptors stem from a female donor with ankylosing spondylitis or in good health (not recorded which).

This clonotype was found a few times. The chain recombines TRBV20-1 with TRBJ2-1; TRBD1 matches 7 bases. Germline V gene lookup returns CDR1 DFQATT and CDR2 SNEGSKA (reference sequence). The CDR3 has 14 residues. The V and J ends lost 0 bases and 6 bases, in that order; junction bases with no gene match: 5. CDR3 sequence (DNA): TGCAGTGCTAGAGATGACAGGGACCGCAATGAGCAGTTCTTC. This codes for CSARDDRDRNEQFF.

The V call is TRBV7-2, the J call TRBJ2-5; weak D call: TRBD2 (6 bases). CDR1 and CDR2 from the germline V gene are SGHTA and FQGNSA. The CDR3 is 13 amino acids. V was clipped by 4 bases and J by 4 bases, with 10 bases between them. CDR3 sequence reads: CASSSGLAETQYF. CDR3 DNA sequence: TGTGCCAGCAGCTCGGGACTGGCAGAGACCCAGTACTTC.

In this sample, this clonotype turned up many times. V is TRBV5-1 and J is TRBJ1-1; TRBD1 might be the D (5 bases). Trimming took 4 bases from V and 7 from J, leaving 17 bases between them. Per germline, CDR1 SGHRS and CDR2 YFSETQ. The CDR3 is 14 residues long. This CDR3 is CASSVGDRRGEAFF. The CDR3 region has the DNA TGCGCCAGCAGCGTCGGGGACCGAAGGGGTGAAGCTTTCTTT.

This clonotype was recorded a few times. The chain links TRBV14 to TRBJ1-1; D call uncertain. This CDR3 is 16 amino acids long. Germline values: CDR1 SGHDN, CDR2 FVKESK. Trimming left V 1 base short and J 3 bases short, with 15 bases between. CDR3 protein: CASSQVSRRADTEAFF. CDR3 bases: TGTGCCAGCAGCCAAGTTTCTAGGAGGGCGGACACTGAAGCTTTCTTT.

This chain connects TRBV27 to TRBJ2-7; a weak D match, TRBD2 (5 bases). This CDR3 contains 15 residues. V was clipped by 5 bases and J by 0 bases, with 14 bases between them. CDR1 and CDR2 from the germline V gene are MNHEY and SMNVEV (reference sequence). The CDR3 protein is CASSASRTLSYEQYF. The DNA of the CDR3 is TGTGCCAGCAGTGCTTCGCGGACTCTCTCCTACGAGCAGTACTTC.

This clonotype was observed at least ten times. The chain combines TRBV5-6 with TRBJ1-1; the D gene is possibly TRBD1 (6 bases). V was trimmed by 5 bases and J by 2 bases, leaving 13 bases between them. The CDR3 consists of 14 residues. Germline V gene lookup returns CDR1 SGHDT and CDR2 YYEEEE. CDR3 nucleotides: TGTGCCAGCAGGATCCGGGGGCTAAACACTGAAGCTTTCTTT. This gives the protein CASRIRGLNTEAFF.

In its sample, this clonotype was seen a few times. The chain uses TRBV7-2 and TRBJ2-7; a possible D gene is TRBD2 (7 bases). V was cut by 5 bases and J by 5 bases, with 16 bases left in between. Germline V lookup: CDR1 SGHTA, CDR2 FQGNSA. The CDR3 extends over 14 amino acids. The CDR3 sequence is CASSQNGGPHEQYF. CDR3 nucleotides: TGTGCCAGCAGCCAGAACGGGGGGCCCCACGAGCAGTACTTC.

The sample holds many counts of this clonotype. This chain joins TRBV6-5 and TRBJ2-5; 7 bases map to TRBD2. V shed 4 bases, J shed 4 bases, and the junction held 12 bases outside the gene matches. The CDR3 has 16 residues. CDR1 and CDR2 (germline): MNHEY, SVGAGI. The CDR3 is CASSSRSGTTGETQYF. In nucleotides, the CDR3 is TGTGCCAGCAGTTCGAGATCCGGGACTACGGGAGAGACCCAGTACTTC.

This clonotype was seen repeatedly, ten times or more. V usage is TRBV6-1 and J usage is TRBJ1-3; D gene unclear. CDR1 and CDR2 (germline): MNHNS, SASEGT. V lost 2 bases and J lost 0, with 5 bases in between. CDR3 length: 14 amino acids. The CDR3 is CASSEKGSGNTIYF. In DNA, the CDR3 is TGTGCCAGCAGTGAAAAGGGCTCTGGAAACACCATATATTTT.

As to this clonotype: Given a much more abundant clone one base away, this may be a read error. This rearrangement joins TRBV11-3 to TRBJ2-3; D not resolved. The V and J ends lost 1 base and 9 bases respectively, with 5 bases between them. Germline CDR1 reads SGHNT; CDR2 reads YENEEA. The CDR3 contains 11 residues. The CDR3 region has the DNA TGTGCCAGCAGCTTAGGAAAGACGCAGTATTTT. It is translated as CASSLGKTQYF.

This clonotype was seen at least ten times. The V and J genes are TRBV10-3 and TRBJ2-4, with 10 positions matching TRBD2. This CDR3 spans 13 amino acids. Looked up from germline, CDR1 is ENHRY and CDR2 is SYGVKD. V lost 10 bases to trimming and J lost 5 bases; unmatched junction nucleotides: 5. CDR3 DNA: TGTGCCACCCTAGCGGGGGCGGAAAACATTCAGTACTTC. Translating it yields CATLAGAENIQYF.

This clonotype was detected many times. The chain uses TRBV10-3 and TRBJ1-1; D perhaps matches TRBD1 (5 bases). The CDR3 runs to 11 residues. Germline V gene sequence: CDR1 ENHRY, CDR2 SYGVKD. V lost 8 bases, J lost 3 bases, and 7 bases lay in between. CDR3 protein: CAIAGHTEAFF. In nucleotides, the CDR3 is TGTGCCATCGCGGGGCACACTGAAGCTTTCTTT.

The gene calls are TRBV4-3 and TRBJ2-2; D is unresolved. This CDR3 spans 15 amino acids. Looked up from germline, CDR1 is LGHNA and CDR2 is YSLEER. V gave up 1 base and J gave up 0 bases, with 6 bases separating them. In DNA form, the CDR3 reads TGCGCCAGCAGCCAAGGAGCTTCGAACACCGGGGAGCTGTTTTTT. The encoded protein is CASSQGASNTGELFF.

The sample holds many counts of this clonotype. The V gene is TRBV12-3 or TRBV12-4, the J gene TRBJ2-7, with D perhaps given as TRBD1 or TRBD2 (5 bases each). The CDR3 totals 16 residues. Between the trimmed V and J ends, which lost 3 bases and 2 bases, there was a span of 17 bases. Here the CDR3 reads CASSFLHGTEAYEQYF. CDR3 nucleotides: TGTGCCAGCAGTTTTCTGCACGGGACGGAAGCCTACGAGCAGTACTTC.

Many counts were recorded for this clonotype. The chain is built from TRBV7-2 and TRBJ1-2; no clear D. From germline, CDR1 is SGHTA and CDR2 FQGNSA. Trimming pared 4 bases from V and 5 bases from J, leaving 17 bases between. The CDR3 contains 15 residues. CDR3 sequence reads: CASSSRWAGDYGYTF. Here the CDR3 DNA reads TGTGCCAGCAGCTCTCGGTGGGCAGGCGATTATGGCTACACCTTC.

This clonotype was counted ten times or more. V gene TRBV12-3 or TRBV12-4 combines with J gene TRBJ1-1; a weak D match, TRBD1 (5 bases). Trimming took off 5 bases at V and 5 bases at J, with 15 bases between the two ends. CDR3 length equals 14 residues. The CDR3 spells CASSLWTGETEAFF. CDR3 nucleotide sequence: TGTGCCAGCAGTCTTTGGACGGGGGAAACTGAAGCTTTCTTT.

This clonotype was counted ten times or more. The genes are TRBV29-1 and TRBJ2-2; D not resolved. There are 11 residues in the CDR3. Germline CDR1 SQVTM, CDR2 ANQGSEA. V was trimmed by 5 bases and J by 6 bases, leaving 7 bases between them. The CDR3 is CSVRDSGELFF. The CDR3 DNA reads as TGCAGCGTTAGAGATTCCGGGGAGCTGTTTTTT.

This clonotype has a count of ten or more. This chain uses TRBV5-1 with TRBJ1-2, with a tentative D call TRBD1 (6 bases). CDR1 is SGHRS, CDR2 YFSETQ, per germline. This CDR3 contains 15 residues. Trimming took off 0 bases at V and 0 bases at J, with 9 bases between the two ends. The CDR3 loop is CASSLGGAANYGYTF. In DNA form, the CDR3 reads TGCGCCAGCAGCTTGGGGGGGGCGGCTAACTATGGCTACACCTTC. Drawing the rest from reference TRBV5-1 and TRBJ1-2, the complete variable domain is KAGVTQTPRYLIKTRGQQVTLSCSPISGHRSVSWYQQTPGQGLQFLFEYFSETQRNKGNFPGRFSGRQFSNSRSEMNVSTLELGDSALYLCASSLGGAANYGYTFGSGTRLTVV.

The sample holds many counts of this clonotype. V is TRBV5-1 and J is TRBJ2-7; TRBD2 is a possible D gene (5 bases). Trimming cost V 0 bases and J 5 bases, with 12 bases left between them. This CDR3 comprises 14 residues. Germline loops: CDR1 SGHRS, CDR2 YFSETQ. The CDR3 DNA reads TGCGCCAGCAGCTTGGGTTCGCTCGGGGACGAGCAGTACTTC. Its translation: CASSLGSLGDEQYF.

This clonotype has a handful of counts. V gene TRBV27 combines with J gene TRBJ2-7; D gene unclear. Germline CDR1 MNHEY, CDR2 SMNVEV (reference sequence). The V and J ends lost 7 bases and 2 bases respectively, with 9 bases between them. The CDR3 totals 12 residues. CDR3 coding DNA: TGTGCCAGCATAGGTTTTACCTACGAGCAGTACTTC. Its protein is CASIGFTYEQYF.